The rows below give T cell receptor beta chains drawn from one sample of a study of blood T cell repertoires in COVID-19. TCRdb's copy holds only in-frame clones and misses some; the assay was immunoSEQ multiplex PCR. Of a few hundred thousand clones listed, around 85% are singletons. Sequences were obtained from peripheral blood. The receptors come from a human donor in a cohort sampled during active COVID-19. Each CDR3 is given with its conserved first and last residue. Fields, in order: clone size, D gene, V gene, J gene, CDR3 length, CDR3 protein, CDR3 DNA. A D gene is named only where the DNA matches it firmly. Clone size is stated in some rows and not others, as once, few, many or a class when expanded.

many,.,TRBV18,TRBJ1-1,12,CASSPDSSEAFF,TGTGCCAGCTCACCGGACAGTTCTGAAGCTTTCTTT
.,.,TRBV6-5,TRBJ1-6,14,CASSYSAEYSPLHF,TGTGCCAGCAGTTACTCGGCTGAATATTCACCCCTCCACTTT
few,.,TRBV5-1,TRBJ1-2,14,CASSKDRDNYGYTF,TGCGCCAGCAGCAAGGATCGGGACAATTATGGCTACACCTTC
.,TRBD1,TRBV19,TRBJ1-6,14,CASSTTGTGSPLHF,TGTGCCAGTAGTACCACCGGGACAGGGTCACCCCTCCACTTT
.,.,TRBV14,TRBJ2-7,13,CASSQVGEYEQYF,TGTGCCAGCAGCCAAGTTGGAGAATACGAGCAGTACTTC
.,.,TRBV5-4,TRBJ2-7,16,CASSTGGAQTGYEQYF,TGTGCCAGCAGCACTGGGGGGGCCCAAACAGGATACGAGCAGTACTTC
.,TRBD2,TRBV29-1,TRBJ2-1,11,CSMEGGGEQFF,TGCAGCATGGAGGGCGGGGGTGAGCAGTTCTTC
.,.,TRBV12-3/TRBV12-4,TRBJ1-1,10,CASSSFEAFF,TGTGCCAGCAGTTCGTTTGAAGCTTTCTTT
.,.,TRBV11-3,TRBJ2-3,14,CASSLRRGTDTQYF,TGTGCCAGCAGCCTCCGGAGGGGCACAGATACGCAGTATTTT
.,.,TRBV6-1,TRBJ2-5,12,CASSEILETQYF,TGTGCCAGCAGTGAAATTCTGGAGACCCAGTACTTC
.,.,TRBV6-5,TRBJ1-1,14,CASSYLSGRAEAFF,TGTGCCAGCAGTTACCTCTCGGGGAGGGCTGAAGCTTTCTTT
.,.,TRBV30,TRBJ1-2,16,CAWSVGDSRSNYGYTF,TGTGCCTGGAGTGTAGGAGACAGCAGATCTAACTATGGCTACACCTTC
few,TRBD1,TRBV6-5,TRBJ2-7,14,CASRPRGPSYEQYF,TGTGCCAGCAGGCCTAGGGGGCCTTCCTACGAGCAGTACTTC
few,.,TRBV7-9,TRBJ2-2,16,CASSFSGTYLTGELFF,TGTGCCAGCAGCTTCTCCGGGACATACCTCACCGGGGAGCTGTTTTTT
few,.,TRBV7-2,TRBJ1-2,13,CASSVTDNYGYTF,TGTGCCAGCAGTGTGACAGATAACTATGGCTACACCTTC
few,.,TRBV7-6,TRBJ1-6,16,CASSFVRGLGNSPLHF,TGTGCCAGCAGCTTCGTCAGGGGTCTGGGGAATTCACCCCTCCACTTT
.,TRBD1,TRBV3-1/TRBV3-2,TRBJ2-3,17,CASSQPTGTGSTDTQYF,TGTGCCAGCAGCCAACCTACCGGGACAGGGAGCACAGATACGCAGTATTTT
.,TRBD1,TRBV10-3,TRBJ2-3,15,CAISGEDRVTDTQYF,TGTGCCATCAGTGGGGAGGACAGGGTCACAGATACGCAGTATTTT